Listed here is a single T cell receptor beta chain. Its antigen is still unknown. The data were produced by immunoSEQ multiplex PCR, yet TCRdb's version contains in-frame clones alone and is incomplete. The sample shows over 100,000 clones, 87% of them seen only once. The data were taken from a study of T cell responses to AZD1222 COVID-19 vaccine. CDR3 size: 15 residues. V lost 2 bases, J lost 0 bases, and 11 bases lay in between. Germline V gene lookup returns CDR1 MNHEY and CDR2 SVGEGT. Study-level results: Seropositive status at baseline applied to only six AZD1222 recipients. Receipt of two AZD1222 doses was followed by a rise in Spike-specific TCR breadth and depth. Donors were mostly white British, more females; clonal diversity possibly underestimated.

This sample comprised peripheral blood, obtained on day 0 of AZD1222 vaccination. The rearrangement joins TRBV6-2 or TRBV6-3 to TRBJ2-7; unclear D gene. The source of this sequence is an adult in good health. CDR3 sequence reads: CASSYDPQSSYEQYF. CDR3 coding DNA: TGTGCCAGCAGTTACGACCCCCAGAGCTCCTACGAGCAGTACTTC.